A single sample is the source of the 22 T cell receptor beta chains below, sequenced in a study of PD-L1 blockade in urothelial cancer. The assay was immunoSEQ multiplex PCR, and TCRdb's table has in-frame clones only and misses some. The table has approximately 100,000 clones, approximately 85% seen once. The sample in question was PBMCs, obtained around atezolizumab (anti-PD-L1) treatment. All receptors derive from a man aged 50 to 59 with urothelial cancer.

The chain links TRBV5-1 to TRBJ1-2; D is unclear. The V and J ends lost 1 base and 6 bases respectively, with 13 bases between them. This CDR3 contains 14 residues. CDR1 SGHRS and CDR2 YFSETQ come from the germline V gene. The CDR3 is CASSLLRREDGYTF. The CDR3 coding sequence is TGCGCCAGCAGCTTGCTGCGGCGCGAAGATGGCTACACCTTC.

This clone came up a few times. J is TRBJ1-2 and V is TRBV10-3; D not certain. CDR1 is ENHRY and CDR2 is SYGVKD in the germline V gene. CDR3 size: 13 residues. The germline V and J ends were trimmed by 6 bases and 4 bases, with 12 bases remaining between them. In nucleotides, the CDR3 is TGTGCCATCAGGGAAGAGGGTTCCTATGGCTACACCTTC. It codes for CAIREEGSYGYTF.

The chain couples TRBV27 to TRBJ1-5; D is ambiguous. The CDR3 covers 15 residues. The ends were cut back, 2 bases at V and 0 bases at J, with 8 bases in the middle. Germline CDR1 MNHEY, CDR2 SMNVEV (reference sequence). The CDR3 reads CASSLAGSSNQPQHF. In DNA, the CDR3 is TGTGCCAGCAGTTTAGCGGGGAGTAGCAATCAGCCCCAGCATTTT.

The CDR3 DNA follows: TGCGCCAGCAGCCGAGGGCAGGGGGCTAATAGTGGCTACACCTTC. Its protein product is CASSRGQGANSGYTF. The chain employs TRBV5-1 and TRBJ1-2; 8 bases agree with TRBD1. CDR3 length: 15 amino acids. V gave up 4 bases and J gave up 7 bases; unmatched junction bases: 12. CDR1 and CDR2 from the germline V gene are SGHRS and YFSETQ.

The J gene is TRBJ2-2, the V gene TRBV7-9; D gene ambiguous. With 4 bases removed from V and 2 bases from J, the gap between germline ends came to 20 bases. The CDR3 runs 18 residues. The germline V gene has CDR1 SEHNR and CDR2 FQNEAQ (reference sequence). The CDR3 nucleotides are TGTGCCAGCAGCTCTACCATTGTCCAGCGTAAAAACACCGGGGAGCTGTTTTTT. This gives the protein CASSSTIVQRKNTGELFF.

CDR3 protein: CASSPPGTSTDTQYF. CDR3 nucleotide sequence: TGTGCCAGCTCACCACCAGGGACTAGCACAGATACGCAGTATTTT. The J gene is TRBJ2-3, the V gene TRBV18; maybe TRBD2 (6 bases). The CDR3 has 15 residues. Germline V gene data show CDR1 as KGHSH and CDR2 as LQKENI. V gave up 0 bases and J gave up 0 bases, with 7 bases separating them. The full variable domain, in which reference TRBV18 and TRBJ2-3 provide the parts outside the CDR3, is NAGVMQNPRHLVRRRGQEARLRCSPMKGHSHVYWYRQLPEEGLKFMVYLQKENIIDESGMPKERFSAEFPKEGPSILRIQQVVRGDSAAYFCASSPPGTSTDTQYFGPGTRLTVL.

This clone appeared a few times. This rearrangement joins TRBV5-1 to TRBJ1-1, with 10 bases fitting TRBD1. Germline CDR1 SGHRS, CDR2 YFSETQ. The CDR3 has 14 residues. J gave up 6 bases and V 0 bases, and 2 bases lay outside the gene matches. The CDR3, as DNA: TGCGCCAGCAGCTTGGCCGGGACAGGGGCTGAAGCTTTCTTT. It encodes CASSLAGTGAEAFF.

V and J are TRBV13 and TRBJ2-7, with a tentative D call TRBD2 (5 bases). Trimming pared 1 base from V and 6 bases from J, leaving 13 bases between. The germline gives CDR1 PRHDT, CDR2 FYEKMQ (reference sequence). There are 14 residues in the CDR3. The CDR3 DNA sequence: TGTGCCAGCAGCTTAGTTAGAATCGGGGTCGAGCAGTACTTC. Amino acids: CASSLVRIGVEQYF.

The chain is built from TRBV5-5 and TRBJ1-6; unclear D gene. There are 17 residues in the CDR3. Germline V lookup: CDR1 SGHKS, CDR2 YYEKEE (reference sequence). V was shortened by 5 bases and J by 0 bases, with 15 bases between the two germline ends. CDR3 DNA sequence: TGTGCCAGCAGGCGGCAAGTCGGTACCTCCTATAATTCACCCCTCCACTTT. Its translation: CASRRQVGTSYNSPLHF.

The V and J genes are TRBV11-3 and TRBJ2-3; 12 bases align to TRBD1. Germline V gives CDR1 SGHNT, CDR2 YENEEA. The V and J ends lost 5 bases and 4 bases, in that order; junction bases with no gene match: 7. The CDR3 loop spans 16 amino acids. CDR3 region: CASSQAGTGGSDTQYF. In nucleotides, the CDR3 is TGTGCCAGCAGCCAGGCCGGGACAGGGGGCTCAGATACGCAGTATTTT.

This chain joins TRBV27 and TRBJ2-1; TRBD1 matches 9 bases. There are 20 residues in the CDR3. V shed 4 bases, J shed 5 bases, and the junction held 21 bases outside the gene matches. The germline gives CDR1 MNHEY, CDR2 SMNVEV (reference sequence). The CDR3 is CASSSTARDRDGPGHNEQFF. The CDR3 DNA sequence: TGTGCCAGCAGTTCCACAGCACGGGACAGGGATGGGCCGGGCCACAATGAGCAGTTCTTC.

The chain has TRBV6-5 and TRBJ2-7, with a weak D call TRBD1 (5 bases). The CDR3 sequence is 13 residues long. Germline assignment: CDR1 MNHEY and CDR2 SVGAGI. V was shortened by 2 bases and J by 4 bases, with 9 bases between the two germline ends. The DNA for the CDR3 is TGTGCCAGCAGTTACAACCGACAGTACGAGCAGTACTTC. Translating it yields CASSYNRQYEQYF.

The chain recombines TRBV19 with TRBJ2-1; 10 nucleotides line up with TRBD2. The CDR3 has 15 amino acids. V dropped 2 bases and J dropped 10; count of bases not matched to a gene: 8. CDR1 is LNHDA and CDR2 is SQIVND in the germline V gene (reference sequence). The DNA for the CDR3 is TGTGCCAGTAGTATACCAGCGGGAGGGCCGAGGGAGCAGTTCTTC. It encodes CASSIPAGGPREQFF.

V is TRBV25-1 and J is TRBJ2-5; D might be TRBD1 (5 bases). The CDR3 is 16 amino acids. The V gene's germline CDR1 is MGHDK and CDR2 SYGVNS. The V gene lost 7 bases and the J gene lost 2 bases, with 20 bases spanning the gap. The CDR3 is CASTVLTVGVQETQYF. The CDR3 bases are TGTGCCAGCACGGTCCTGACAGTAGGGGTGCAAGAGACCCAGTACTTC. Combining the CDR3 with reference TRBV25-1 and TRBJ2-5 gives the whole variable domain EADIYQTPRYLVIGTGKKITLECSQTMGHDKMYWYQQDPGMELHLIHYSYGVNSTEKGDLSSESTVSRIRTEHFPLTLESARPSHTSQYLCASTVLTVGVQETQYFGPGTRLLVL.

In DNA form, the CDR3 reads TGTGCCAGCAGTTTGTCCCAGGGACACACCAAAGAGACCCAGTACTTC. Protein product: CASSLSQGHTKETQYF. The rearrangement uses TRBV28 and TRBJ2-5; D is possibly TRBD1 (6 bases). V lost 3 bases and J 3 bases, leaving 17 bases between the germline ends. The CDR3 contains 16 residues. Germline V gene sequence: CDR1 MDHEN, CDR2 SYDVKM. The variable domain in full, with the rest retrieved from reference TRBV28 and TRBJ2-5, is DVKVTQSSRYLVKRTGEKVFLECVQDMDHENMFWYRQDPGLGLRLIYFSYDVKMKEKGDIPEGYSVSREKKERFSLILESASTNQTSMYLCASSLSQGHTKETQYFGPGTRLLVL.

This chain links TRBV7-3 with TRBJ2-1; no firm D call. Trimming removed 5 bases from V and 5 bases from J, with 10 bases in between. CDR1 is SGHTA and CDR2 is FQGTGA in the germline V gene. CDR3 size: 13 residues. CDR3: CASSPNRDNEQFF. CDR3 DNA: TGTGCCAGCAGCCCCAACCGGGACAATGAGCAGTTCTTC.

CDR3 amino acids: CASSTSGSTEQYF. The CDR3 DNA reads TGTGCCAGCAGTACAAGCGGGAGCACCGAGCAGTACTTC. This chain connects TRBV27 to TRBJ2-7; 8 nucleotides line up with TRBD2. The trim removed 5 bases at V and 6 bases at J, leaving 6 bases unmatched. Germline V CDR1 and CDR2: MNHEY, SMNVEV (reference sequence). The CDR3 has 13 residues.

The V call is TRBV5-1, the J call TRBJ2-1; the match to TRBD2 covers 10 bases. J lost 6 bases, V lost 2 bases, and 8 bases had no gene match. The CDR3 is 16 residues long. Germline V gene data show CDR1 as SGHRS and CDR2 as YFSETQ. DNA for the CDR3: TGCGCCAGCAGCTTAGGGAGCGGGAGGGCCAGCAATGAGCAGTTCTTC. Amino acids: CASSLGSGRASNEQFF.

V gene TRBV5-1 combines with J gene TRBJ2-5, with D possibly TRBD2 on 6 matching bases. The CDR3 loop spans 15 amino acids. Germline V CDR1 and CDR2: SGHRS, YFSETQ. The V end was cut by 0 bases, the J end by 5 bases, with 14 bases between. CDR3 nucleotides: TGCGCCAGCAGCTTGGCGTGGGATCGGGGGGAGACCCAGTACTTC. This translates into CASSLAWDRGETQYF.

CDR3 DNA: TGTGCCAGCAGCTTCCAACGACAGGGTCGTTATAATTCACCCCTCCACTTT. It codes for CASSFQRQGRYNSPLHF. The chain combines TRBV5-5 with TRBJ1-6; 7 nucleotides line up with TRBD1. The germline gives CDR1 SGHKS, CDR2 YYEKEE (reference sequence). This CDR3 has 17 amino acids. The J segment lost 4 bases and the V segment lost 2 bases, leaving 9 bases of the junction unmatched.

This chain joins TRBV5-1 and TRBJ2-5; 14 bases are shared with TRBD2. CDR3 length: 15 residues. The germline V gene encodes CDR1 SGHRS and CDR2 YFSETQ. With V trimmed by 4 bases and J by 5 bases, 4 bases remained unmatched. CDR3 DNA sequence: TGCGCCAGCAGCCGGGGACTAGCGGGAGTTGAGACCCAGTACTTC. As protein: CASSRGLAGVETQYF.

The chain couples TRBV2 to TRBJ1-2; no firm D call. This CDR3 is 15 amino acids long. Germline values: CDR1 SNHLY, CDR2 FYNNEI. The V end was cut by 2 bases, the J end by 4 bases, with 14 bases between. The CDR3 coding sequence is TGTGCCAGCAGTGAACCGACCAGAGCGTCCTATGGCTACACCTTC. It specifies CASSEPTRASYGYTF.